A selection of T cell receptor beta chains follows, all from one sample in a study of blood T cells in healthy people across ages. TCRdb re-called the 5' RACE reads with MiXCR, one entry per CDR3 protein. The table records about 1.1 million distinct CDR3 sequences, around two fifths of them present only once. The specimen sequenced was blood. These receptors all come from a man younger than 35 in good health. Both conserved end residues are part of each CDR3. Fields, in order: D gene, J gene, CDR3 length, V gene, clone size, CDR3 protein, CDR3 DNA. The D gene is left open where the match is weak. The listing skips clone size in some rows; elsewhere it reads once, few, many or a size class.

d_gene: NA
j_gene: TRBJ1-2
len: 14
v_gene: TRBV25-1
abundance: few
CDR3aa: CASSGAQATYGYTF
CDR3nt: TGTGCCAGCAGTGGTGCCCAAGCCACCTATGGCTACACCTTC

d_gene: NA
j_gene: TRBJ2-3
len: 17
v_gene: TRBV6-5
abundance: few
CDR3aa: CASSYSGVHRSTDTQYF
CDR3nt: TGTGCCAGCAGTTACTCGGGAGTCCACCGATCCACAGATACGCAGTATTTT

d_gene: NA
j_gene: TRBJ1-4
len: 14
v_gene: TRBV12-3/TRBV12-4
abundance: NA
CDR3aa: CASSPPLGGEKLFF
CDR3nt: TGTGCCAGCAGCCCCCCATTAGGGGGTGAAAAACTGTTTTTT

d_gene: NA
j_gene: TRBJ1-5
len: 16
v_gene: TRBV7-2
abundance: NA
CDR3aa: CASSLGGTMGNQPQHF
CDR3nt: TGTGCCAGCAGCTTAGGAGGGACCATGGGCAATCAGCCCCAGCATTTT

d_gene: TRBD1
j_gene: TRBJ2-3
len: 16
v_gene: TRBV7-2
abundance: NA
CDR3aa: CASSPPAGQGANTQYF
CDR3nt: TGTGCCAGCAGCCCCCCAGCGGGACAGGGGGCGAATACGCAGTATTTT

d_gene: TRBD1
j_gene: TRBJ1-1
len: 17
v_gene: TRBV6-1
abundance: NA
CDR3aa: CASSTGTGGARHTEAFF
CDR3nt: TGTGCCAGCAGTACCGGGACAGGGGGCGCAAGGCACACTGAAGCTTTCTTT

d_gene: NA
j_gene: TRBJ1-1
len: 15
v_gene: TRBV28
abundance: NA
CDR3aa: CASSAGWVRNTEAFF
CDR3nt: TGTGCCAGCAGTGCCGGGTGGGTACGGAACACTGAAGCTTTCTTT

d_gene: TRBD2
j_gene: TRBJ2-1
len: 17
v_gene: TRBV3-1
abundance: NA
CDR3aa: CASGQAPAGGQYNEQFF
CDR3nt: TGTGCCAGCGGCCAAGCTCCTGCGGGGGGGCAGTACAATGAGCAGTTCTTC

d_gene: NA
j_gene: TRBJ2-2
len: 16
v_gene: TRBV4-1
abundance: NA
CDR3aa: CASSPYAGGETGELFF
CDR3nt: TGCGCCAGCAGCCCTTACGCAGGAGGGGAGACCGGGGAGCTGTTTTTT

d_gene: NA
j_gene: TRBJ1-5
len: 19
v_gene: TRBV12-3/TRBV12-4
abundance: NA
CDR3aa: CASSFLLGWGNYSNQPQHF
CDR3nt: TGTGCCAGCAGTTTTCTGCTGGGGTGGGGAAATTATAGCAATCAGCCCCAGCATTTT

d_gene: TRBD1
j_gene: TRBJ1-2
len: 17
v_gene: TRBV7-2
abundance: NA
CDR3aa: CASSFSGGVWWNYGYTF
CDR3nt: TGTGCCAGCAGCTTCTCAGGGGGCGTCTGGTGGAACTATGGCTACACCTTC

d_gene: NA
j_gene: TRBJ2-4
len: 15
v_gene: TRBV2
abundance: once
CDR3aa: CASSEGVLVKNIQYF
CDR3nt: TGTGCCAGCAGTGAAGGGGTATTAGTCAAAAACATTCAGTACTTC

d_gene: NA
j_gene: TRBJ2-5
len: 15
v_gene: TRBV4-2
abundance: NA
CDR3aa: CASSQEVGPVETQYF
CDR3nt: TGTGCCAGCAGCCAAGAAGTGGGCCCGGTAGAGACCCAGTACTTC

d_gene: TRBD2
j_gene: TRBJ2-1
len: 16
v_gene: TRBV19
abundance: NA
CDR3aa: CASSLSGTSHPSGQFF
CDR3nt: TGTGCCAGTAGTCTCTCCGGGACTAGCCACCCATCGGGGCAGTTCTTC

d_gene: TRBD1
j_gene: TRBJ2-3
len: 15
v_gene: TRBV27
abundance: NA
CDR3aa: CASSRGDRVTDTQYF
CDR3nt: TGTGCCAGCAGTCGGGGGGACAGGGTGACCGATACGCAGTATTTT

d_gene: TRBD2
j_gene: TRBJ2-7
len: 16
v_gene: TRBV20-1
abundance: NA
CDR3aa: CSARDFSRGTYNEQYF
CDR3nt: TGCAGTGCTAGAGATTTCTCGCGGGGGACCTACAATGAGCAGTACTTC

d_gene: NA
j_gene: TRBJ2-1
len: 14
v_gene: TRBV12-3/TRBV12-4
abundance: few
CDR3aa: CASKLGGADNEQFF
CDR3nt: TGTGCCAGCAAGTTGGGGGGGGCCGACAATGAGCAGTTCTTC

d_gene: TRBD1
j_gene: TRBJ1-4
len: 14
v_gene: TRBV10-3
abundance: few
CDR3aa: CAISPDRGSEKLFF
CDR3nt: TGTGCCATCAGCCCGGACAGGGGATCTGAAAAACTGTTTTTT

d_gene: NA
j_gene: TRBJ2-1
len: 12
v_gene: TRBV6-6
abundance: few
CDR3aa: CASSFTGFEQFF
CDR3nt: TGTGCCAGCAGTTTCACAGGGTTTGAGCAGTTCTTC

d_gene: NA
j_gene: TRBJ1-1
len: 15
v_gene: TRBV3-1
abundance: NA
CDR3aa: CASSQGEGGGTEAFF
CDR3nt: TGTGCCAGCAGCCAAGGAGAGGGAGGAGGCACTGAAGCTTTCTTT

d_gene: NA
j_gene: TRBJ2-2
len: 15
v_gene: TRBV28
abundance: NA
CDR3aa: CASSLSRRNTGELFF
CDR3nt: TGTGCCAGCAGTTTAAGTCGGAGAAACACCGGGGAGCTGTTTTTT

d_gene: NA
j_gene: TRBJ1-2
len: 14
v_gene: TRBV24-1
abundance: NA
CDR3aa: CATSDPKLNYGYTF
CDR3nt: TGTGCCACCAGTGATCCAAAGCTGAACTATGGCTACACCTTC

d_gene: NA
j_gene: TRBJ2-2
len: 15
v_gene: TRBV6-6
abundance: NA
CDR3aa: CASREPYTGTGELFF
CDR3nt: TGTGCCAGCAGAGAGCCCTATACAGGAACCGGGGAGCTGTTTTTT

d_gene: NA
j_gene: TRBJ1-2
len: 15
v_gene: TRBV7-2
abundance: NA
CDR3aa: CASGLASDRPYGYTF
CDR3nt: TGTGCCAGCGGCTTAGCCTCGGACAGACCCTATGGCTACACCTTC

d_gene: NA
j_gene: TRBJ1-4
len: 14
v_gene: TRBV28
abundance: NA
CDR3aa: CASTPGGGDKKLFF
CDR3nt: TGTGCCAGCACCCCGGGAGGTGGGGATAAAAAACTGTTTTTT

d_gene: NA
j_gene: TRBJ1-6
len: 12
v_gene: TRBV6-2/TRBV6-3
abundance: few
CDR3aa: CASNPPVGSLHF
CDR3nt: TGTGCCAGCAACCCCCCTGTGGGTTCCCTCCACTTT

d_gene: NA
j_gene: TRBJ2-1
len: 15
v_gene: TRBV5-4
abundance: NA
CDR3aa: CASTLATEPHNEQFF
CDR3nt: TGTGCCAGCACCCTAGCGACAGAGCCCCACAATGAGCAGTTCTTC

d_gene: NA
j_gene: TRBJ2-3
len: 16
v_gene: TRBV20-1
abundance: few
CDR3aa: CSPYSRVREKTDTQYF
CDR3nt: TGCAGTCCATATTCGCGCGTCAGGGAAAAAACAGATACGCAGTATTTT

d_gene: NA
j_gene: TRBJ1-5
len: 14
v_gene: TRBV4-2
abundance: NA
CDR3aa: CASSQFWGGGPQHF
CDR3nt: TGTGCCAGCAGCCAATTCTGGGGGGGTGGGCCCCAGCATTTT

d_gene: NA
j_gene: TRBJ1-2
len: 14
v_gene: TRBV21-1
abundance: once
CDR3aa: CASSKVGGSYGYTF
CDR3nt: TGTGCCAGCAGCAAAGTAGGAGGCTCATATGGCTACACCTTC

d_gene: NA
j_gene: TRBJ2-1
len: 14
v_gene: TRBV20-1
abundance: few
CDR3aa: CSAREPTRYNEQFF
CDR3nt: TGCAGTGCTAGAGAGCCCACTAGATACAATGAGCAGTTCTTC

d_gene: TRBD1
j_gene: TRBJ2-3
len: 15
v_gene: TRBV11-2
abundance: NA
CDR3aa: CASSSYRGRADTQYF
CDR3nt: TGTGCCAGCAGCTCCTACAGGGGGCGGGCAGATACGCAGTATTTT

d_gene: TRBD2
j_gene: TRBJ2-3
len: 11
v_gene: TRBV6-5
abundance: NA
CDR3aa: CASSSGGIEYF
CDR3nt: TGTGCCAGCAGTTCCGGGGGGATAGAGTATTTT

d_gene: NA
j_gene: TRBJ1-6
len: 15
v_gene: TRBV15
abundance: NA
CDR3aa: CATSRDQGNNSPLHF
CDR3nt: TGTGCCACCAGCAGAGATCAGGGTAATAATTCACCCCTCCACTTT

d_gene: NA
j_gene: TRBJ2-5
len: 17
v_gene: TRBV9
abundance: NA
CDR3aa: CASSARFSDMNGNEQYF
CDR3nt: TGTGCCAGCAGCGCCCGATTTAGTGACATGAACGGCAATGAGCAGTACTTC

d_gene: NA
j_gene: TRBJ2-5
len: 14
v_gene: TRBV5-1
abundance: NA
CDR3aa: CASSTGMRQEAQYF
CDR3nt: TGCGCCAGCAGCACCGGGATGAGACAAGAGGCCCAGTACTTC

d_gene: NA
j_gene: TRBJ2-3
len: 15
v_gene: TRBV11-3
abundance: few
CDR3aa: CASSSSGDRADTQYF
CDR3nt: TGTGCCAGCAGCTCAAGCGGAGACCGCGCAGATACGCAGTATTTT